A selection of T cell receptor beta chains follows, all from one sample in a study of identical twins. TCRdb called the 5' RACE reads again in MiXCR, with one record for every CDR3 protein. The sample yields around 140,000 distinct CDR3 sequences, roughly 3.2% seen once. Sequencing was performed on memory T cells sorted from blood. These TCRs come from a man between 18 and 35 years old in good health. Each CDR3 is given with its conserved first and last residue. A D gene is named only where the DNA matches it firmly. Clone size, where shown, is once, few, many, or a class for clones that have expanded.

>many|TRBJ2-7|TRBD2|TRBV10-3
CATGLAGAREQYF
TGTGCCACGGGACTAGCGGGAGCAAGGGAGCAGTACTTC
>many|TRBJ2-7|TRBD2|TRBV3-1
CASSPPGGGREQYF
TGTGCCAGCAGCCCCCCCGGGGGAGGGCGCGAGCAGTACTTC
>many|TRBJ2-5|.|TRBV7-2
CASSLSLRGTQYF
TGTGCCAGCAGCCTAAGTCTACGAGGGACCCAGTACTTC
>many|TRBJ2-7|TRBD1|TRBV5-6
CASSNRDRGVYEQYF
TGTGCCAGCAGCAACCGGGACAGGGGAGTCTACGAGCAGTACTTC
>few|TRBJ2-2|TRBD2|TRBV20-1
CSARVAGVDTGELFF
TGCAGTGCTAGAGTAGCGGGAGTCGACACCGGGGAGCTGTTTTTT
>many|TRBJ1-6|.|TRBV12-3/TRBV12-4
CASSTMKAGGSPLHF
TGTGCCAGCAGCACTATGAAGGCCGGGGGGTCACCCCTCCACTTT
>.|TRBJ2-2|TRBD2|TRBV20-1
CSAKSSLAGTGELFF
TGCAGTGCAAAGAGCTCACTAGCGGGCACCGGGGAGCTGTTTTTT
>many|TRBJ2-1|.|TRBV10-3
CAISETNLGGRANEQFF
TGTGCCATCAGTGAGACCAACCTCGGGGGCAGGGCTAATGAGCAGTTCTTC
>many|TRBJ2-7|TRBD2|TRBV6-5
CASSNLAGGLSYEQYF
TGTGCCAGCAGTAACCTAGCGGGAGGCCTCTCCTACGAGCAGTACTTC
>many|TRBJ2-2|.|TRBV12-3/TRBV12-4
CASRPREVTNTGELFF
TGTGCCAGCAGGCCTCGAGAGGTGACGAACACCGGGGAGCTGTTTTTT
>.|TRBJ1-4|.|TRBV12-3/TRBV12-4
CASSFHGPATNEKLFF
TGTGCCAGCAGTTTTCACGGACCCGCAACTAATGAAAAACTGTTTTTT
>few|TRBJ1-5|.|TRBV7-2
CASSGQNNQPQHF
TGTGCCAGCAGTGGACAAAACAATCAGCCCCAGCATTTT
>many|TRBJ1-2|.|TRBV10-2
CASSPLFGTDYGYTF
TGCGCCAGCAGTCCCCTTTTCGGGACCGACTATGGCTACACCTTC
>many|TRBJ2-1|.|TRBV12-3/TRBV12-4
CASSATRSNEQFF
TGTGCCAGCAGTGCGACTAGATCCAATGAGCAGTTCTTC
>many|TRBJ1-5|TRBD1|TRBV12-3/TRBV12-4
CAIGTGNQPQHF
TGTGCCATCGGGACAGGCAATCAGCCCCAGCATTTT
>.|TRBJ1-1|.|TRBV6-2/TRBV6-3
CASSYSPGQNTEAFF
TGTGCCAGCAGTTACTCCCCGGGACAGAACACTGAAGCTTTCTTT
>many|TRBJ2-5|.|TRBV15
CATSRRGTGQTQYF
TGTGCCACCAGCAGAAGAGGTACAGGGCAGACCCAGTACTTC
>many|TRBJ2-3|.|TRBV11-2
CASSLIGQLTDTQYF
TGTGCCAGCAGCTTAATAGGACAGCTCACAGATACGCAGTATTTT
>many|TRBJ2-7|.|TRBV7-9
CASSLAGAYYEQYF
TGTGCCAGCAGCTTAGCAGGAGCCTACTACGAGCAGTACTTC
>many|TRBJ2-7|.|TRBV28
CASSFGGTGNHEQYF
TGTGCCAGCAGTTTCGGAGGTACAGGTAATCACGAGCAGTACTTC
>many|TRBJ2-1|.|TRBV20-1
CSIPDSRSGDEQFF
TGCAGCATACCCGATAGTCGATCCGGCGATGAGCAGTTCTTC
>.|TRBJ2-1|.|TRBV20-1
CSTASGRHFGNEQFF
TGCAGTACCGCTTCGGGGCGACATTTTGGGAATGAGCAGTTCTTC
>many|TRBJ2-6|.|TRBV7-9
CATESGANVLTF
TGTGCCACCGAGTCTGGGGCCAACGTCCTGACTTTC
>many|TRBJ2-4|.|TRBV7-8
CASSLVPGNIQYF
TGTGCCAGCAGCTTAGTTCCAGGAAACATTCAGTACTTC
>few|TRBJ2-1|.|TRBV7-6
CASSSSMGDNNEQFF
TGTGCCAGCAGCTCATCGATGGGGGATAACAATGAGCAGTTCTTC
>many|TRBJ2-3|TRBD1|TRBV5-1
CASSGGQGGTTDTQYF
TGCGCCAGCAGCGGGGGACAGGGTGGAACCACAGATACGCAGTATTTT
>many|TRBJ2-7|.|TRBV6-2/TRBV6-3
CASSYAVGALSSYEQYF
TGTGCCAGCAGTTACGCTGTGGGGGCCCTGAGCTCCTACGAGCAGTACTTC
>many|TRBJ2-7|TRBD2|TRBV4-3
CASNELADSYEQYF
TGCGCCAGCAATGAGCTAGCGGATTCCTACGAGCAGTACTTC
>many|TRBJ1-6|TRBD1|TRBV11-2
CASREGARRYNSPLHF
TGTGCCAGCCGGGAGGGGGCGCGAAGGTATAATTCACCCCTCCACTTT
>many|TRBJ1-5|TRBD1|TRBV20-1
CSAKEDRERNQPQHF
TGCAGTGCTAAGGAGGACAGGGAGCGCAATCAGCCCCAGCATTTT
>many|TRBJ2-5|TRBD1|TRBV4-3
CASSQAYRGQTGETQYF
TGCGCCAGCAGCCAAGCCTACAGGGGGCAGACCGGAGAGACCCAGTACTTC
>many|TRBJ2-3|.|TRBV7-2
CASSLYPGEQYF
TGTGCCAGCAGCTTGTATCCTGGGGAGCAGTATTTT
>many|TRBJ2-7|TRBD2|TRBV6-2/TRBV6-3
CASTLAGVSFEQYF
TGTGCCAGCACCCTAGCGGGAGTGTCCTTCGAGCAGTACTTC
>many|TRBJ2-1|TRBD2|TRBV12-3/TRBV12-4
CASSPGTIYNEQFF
TGTGCCAGCAGCCCCGGGACTATCTACAATGAGCAGTTCTTC
>many|TRBJ1-1|.|TRBV29-1
CSVDWWGTEAFF
TGCAGCGTTGACTGGTGGGGCACTGAAGCTTTCTTT
>.|TRBJ1-1|.|TRBV24-1
CATSDPDEAFF
TGTGCCACCAGTGATCCAGATGAAGCTTTCTTT
>many|TRBJ2-2|.|TRBV7-2
CASSRPGGPNTGELFF
TGTGCCAGCAGCCGACCTGGGGGCCCGAACACCGGGGAGCTGTTTTTT
>medium-sized|TRBJ2-1|.|TRBV20-1
CSARGDNEQFF
TGCAGTGCTAGAGGGGACAATGAGCAGTTCTTC
>many|TRBJ2-7|.|TRBV5-1
CASSLEGQAYEQYF
TGCGCCAGCAGCTTGGAAGGGCAAGCCTACGAGCAGTACTTC
>.|TRBJ2-2|.|TRBV20-1
CSVTPRGGTGELFF
TGCAGTGTAACGCCCAGGGGGGGGACCGGGGAGCTGTTTTTT
>many|TRBJ2-7|TRBD1|TRBV14
CASSQIRDRGNEQYF
TGTGCCAGCAGCCAGATCCGGGACAGGGGCAACGAGCAGTACTTC
>many|TRBJ2-1|.|TRBV4-1
CASSQALDRVNGNEQFF
TGCGCCAGCAGCCAAGCCCTTGACCGGGTGAATGGAAATGAGCAGTTCTTC
>few|TRBJ2-1|.|TRBV6-1
CASSGAGQLSNEQFF
TGTGCCAGCAGTGGAGCGGGACAGCTCTCCAATGAGCAGTTCTTC
>many|TRBJ1-2|.|TRBV12-3/TRBV12-4
CATERGRGYTF
TGTGCCACCGAACGCGGACGTGGCTACACCTTC
>few|TRBJ2-3|.|TRBV30
CAWTQSTDTQYF
TGTGCCTGGACTCAAAGCACAGATACGCAGTATTTT
>many|TRBJ1-1|.|TRBV7-9
CASSLDARGRVTEAFF
TGTGCCAGCAGCTTAGACGCCCGGGGTAGGGTCACTGAAGCTTTCTTT